The T cell receptor (beta chain) under discussion was sequenced for a study of CD8 T cells in ankylosing spondylitis. Many counts were recorded for this clonotype. Its antigen is unidentified. 5'-RACE, quantitative and with molecular barcodes, yielded the TCR beta libraries. From the 5' RACE reads, TCRdb called clonotypes with MiXCR, one entry per CDR3 protein. The table lists approximately 540,000 distinct CDR3 sequences, roughly 12% of them singletons. Notes on the study in general: Those disease-linked clones were CD8+; they were also relatively rare in peripheral blood. Earlier reports found some motif variants in synovial fluid and blood in reactive arthritis. Blood of patients with ankylosing spondylitis appeared to be characterized by a TCR beta motif of several highly homologous variants. Matched ankylosing spondylitis synovial fluid reportedly contained a significantly enriched population of disease-linked clones.

Material for sequencing was blood, either unsorted or a sorted T cell fraction (not recorded which). This TCR was sampled from a male donor with ankylosing spondylitis.

CDR3 amino acids: CATSRDYQGEDTQYF. The CDR3 region has the DNA TGTGCCACCAGCAGAGATTACCAGGGGGAAGATACGCAGTATTTT. The genes are TRBV15 and TRBJ2-3; 7 bases align to TRBD1. The CDR3 extends over 15 amino acids. Germline V gives CDR1 LNHNV, CDR2 YYDKDF (reference sequence). The V and J ends lost 0 bases and 5 bases, in that order; junction bases with no gene match: 5. The full variable domain, rest sourced from reference TRBV15 and TRBJ2-3, is DAMVIQNPRYQVTQFGKPVTLSCSQTLNHNVMYWYQQKSSQAPKLLFHYYDKDFNNEADTPDNFQSRRPNTSFCFLDIRSPGLGDTAMYLCATSRDYQGEDTQYFGPGTRLTVL.